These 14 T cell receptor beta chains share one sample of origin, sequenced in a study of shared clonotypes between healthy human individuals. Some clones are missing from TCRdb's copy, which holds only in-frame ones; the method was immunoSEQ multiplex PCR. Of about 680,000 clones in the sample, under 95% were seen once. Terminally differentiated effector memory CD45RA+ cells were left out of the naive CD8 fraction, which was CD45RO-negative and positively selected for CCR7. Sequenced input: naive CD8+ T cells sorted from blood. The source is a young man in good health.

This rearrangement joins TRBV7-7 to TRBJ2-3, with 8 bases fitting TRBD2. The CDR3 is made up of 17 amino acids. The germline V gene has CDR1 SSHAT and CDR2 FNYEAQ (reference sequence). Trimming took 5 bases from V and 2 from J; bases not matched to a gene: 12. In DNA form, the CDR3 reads TGTGCCAGCAGCCCCGACCCCATAGCGGGGCCCACAGATACGCAGTATTTT. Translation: CASSPDPIAGPTDTQYF.

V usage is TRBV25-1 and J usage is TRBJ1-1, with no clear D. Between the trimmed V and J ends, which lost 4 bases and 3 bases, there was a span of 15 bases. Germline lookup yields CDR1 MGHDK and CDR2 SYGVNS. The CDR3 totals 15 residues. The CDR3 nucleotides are TGTGCCAGCAGTGTTGCCTTGAATCCATACACTGAAGCTTTCTTT. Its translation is CASSVALNPYTEAFF.

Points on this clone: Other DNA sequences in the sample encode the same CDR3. DNA for the CDR3: TGTGCCAGCAGCTCCACAGGGGGAAATCAGCCCCAGCATTTT. Translating gives CASSSTGGNQPQHF. The chain has TRBV7-9 and TRBJ1-5, with 8 bases fitting TRBD1. Germline CDR1 reads SEHNR; CDR2 reads FQNEAQ (reference sequence). The CDR3 covers 14 residues. V shed 4 bases, J shed 4 bases, and the junction held 3 bases outside the gene matches.

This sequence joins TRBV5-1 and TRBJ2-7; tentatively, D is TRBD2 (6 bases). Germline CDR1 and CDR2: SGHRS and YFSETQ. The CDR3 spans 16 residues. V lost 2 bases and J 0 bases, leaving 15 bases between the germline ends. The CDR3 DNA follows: TGCGCCAGCAGCTTCTTACGAGGGAGGAGCTCCTACGAGCAGTACTTC. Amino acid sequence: CASSFLRGRSSYEQYF.

The CDR3 nucleotides read TGTGCCAGCAGCCCGGTCGGCGGACCGGGTGGCTACACCTTC. It specifies CASSPVGGPGGYTF. The rearrangement joins TRBV27 to TRBJ1-2, with D uncertain. V was pared by 6 bases and J by 7 bases, with 18 bases between. The length of the CDR3 is 14 residues. Germline loops: CDR1 MNHEY, CDR2 SMNVEV (reference sequence).

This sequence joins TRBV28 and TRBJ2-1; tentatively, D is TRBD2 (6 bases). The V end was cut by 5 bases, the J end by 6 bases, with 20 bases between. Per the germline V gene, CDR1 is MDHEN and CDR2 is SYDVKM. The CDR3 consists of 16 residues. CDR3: CASSTPKRVLTNEQFF. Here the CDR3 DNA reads TGTGCCAGCAGTACCCCTAAGCGGGTCCTCACCAATGAGCAGTTCTTC.

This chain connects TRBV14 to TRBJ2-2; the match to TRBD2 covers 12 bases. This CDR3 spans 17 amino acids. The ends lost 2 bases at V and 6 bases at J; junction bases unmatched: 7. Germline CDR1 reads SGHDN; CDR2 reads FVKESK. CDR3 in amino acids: CASSQLAGGPVAGELFF. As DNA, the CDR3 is TGTGCCAGCAGCCAACTAGCGGGAGGGCCGGTGGCCGGGGAGCTGTTTTTT.

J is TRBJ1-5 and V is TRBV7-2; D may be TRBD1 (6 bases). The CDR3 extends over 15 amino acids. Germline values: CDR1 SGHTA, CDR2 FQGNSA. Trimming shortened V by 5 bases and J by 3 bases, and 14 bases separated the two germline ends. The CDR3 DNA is TGTGCCAGCAGCCACAACAGGGTTCTCAATCAGCCCCAGCATTTT. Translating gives CASSHNRVLNQPQHF.

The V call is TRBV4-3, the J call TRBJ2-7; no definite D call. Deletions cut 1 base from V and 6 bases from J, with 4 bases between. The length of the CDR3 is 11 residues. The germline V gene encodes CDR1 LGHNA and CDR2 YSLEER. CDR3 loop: CASSQGTEQYF. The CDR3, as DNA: TGCGCCAGCAGCCAAGGAACCGAGCAGTACTTC.

CDR3 amino acids: CASSQVLAIDSSYNEQFF. CDR3 coding DNA: TGCGCCAGCAGCCAAGTATTGGCTATTGACAGCTCCTACAATGAGCAGTTCTTC. This sequence joins TRBV4-3 and TRBJ2-1; tentatively, D is TRBD1 (5 bases). In germline, CDR1 is LGHNA, CDR2 YSLEER. V was pared by 1 base and J by 0 bases, with 16 bases between. This CDR3 spans 18 amino acids.

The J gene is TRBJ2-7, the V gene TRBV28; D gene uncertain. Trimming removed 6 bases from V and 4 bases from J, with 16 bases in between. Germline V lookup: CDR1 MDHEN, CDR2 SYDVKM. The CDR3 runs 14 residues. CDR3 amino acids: CASSMHGSGYEQYF. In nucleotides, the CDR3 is TGTGCCAGCAGCATGCATGGGTCCGGGTACGAGCAGTACTTC.

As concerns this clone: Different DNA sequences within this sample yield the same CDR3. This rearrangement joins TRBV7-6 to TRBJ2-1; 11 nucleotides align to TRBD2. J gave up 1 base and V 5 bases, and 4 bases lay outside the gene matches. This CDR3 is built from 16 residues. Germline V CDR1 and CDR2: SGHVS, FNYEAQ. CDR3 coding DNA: TGTGCCAGCAGCCCTTGGACTAGCGGGTCCTACAATGAGCAGTTCTTC. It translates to CASSPWTSGSYNEQFF.

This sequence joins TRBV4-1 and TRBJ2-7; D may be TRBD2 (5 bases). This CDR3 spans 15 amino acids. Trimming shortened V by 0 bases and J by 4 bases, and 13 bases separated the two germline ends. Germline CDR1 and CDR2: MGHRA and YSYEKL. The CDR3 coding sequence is TGCGCCAGCAGCCAAGACGGCGCTAGAGGGTACGAGCAGTACTTC. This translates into CASSQDGARGYEQYF.

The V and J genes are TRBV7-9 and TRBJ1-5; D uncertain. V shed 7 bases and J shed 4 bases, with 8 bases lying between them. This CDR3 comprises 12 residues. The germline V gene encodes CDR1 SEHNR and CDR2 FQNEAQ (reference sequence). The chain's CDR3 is CASNPLNQPQHF. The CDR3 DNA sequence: TGTGCCAGCAACCCCCTTAATCAGCCCCAGCATTTT.